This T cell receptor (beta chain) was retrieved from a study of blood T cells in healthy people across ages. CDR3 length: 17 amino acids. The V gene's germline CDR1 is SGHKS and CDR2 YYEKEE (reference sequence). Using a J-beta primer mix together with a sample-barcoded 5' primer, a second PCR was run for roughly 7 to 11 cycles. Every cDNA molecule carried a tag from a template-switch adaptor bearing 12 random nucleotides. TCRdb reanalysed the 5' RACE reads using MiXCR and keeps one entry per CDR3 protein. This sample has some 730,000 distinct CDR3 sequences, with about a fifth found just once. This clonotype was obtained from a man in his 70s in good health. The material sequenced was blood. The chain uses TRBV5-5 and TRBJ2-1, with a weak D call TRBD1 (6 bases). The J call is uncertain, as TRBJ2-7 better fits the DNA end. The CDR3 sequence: CASSLRLGAFKLYEQYF. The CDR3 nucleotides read TGTGCCAGCAGCTTGCGTTTGGGGGCATTCAAGCTTTACGAGCAGTACTTC.